A selection of T cell receptor beta chains follows, all from one sample in a study of blood T cell repertoires in COVID-19. Measured with immunoSEQ multiplex PCR; TCRdb has only the in-frame clones, and not every one. The sample includes approximately 90,000 clones, 90% of them seen just once. Specimen: peripheral blood. The receptors originated from a man in his 60s with acute or convalescent COVID-19. The CDR3 runs from the conserved cysteine through the conserved F or W. A D gene is named only where the DNA matches it firmly. The size of a clone is reported for some rows only, either as once, few or many, or as a class for expanded clones.

>TRBJ2-1|-|-|TRBV30
CAWSQDTYNEQFF
TGTGCCTGGAGCCAGGACACCTACAATGAGCAGTTCTTC
>TRBJ1-2|TRBD1|-|TRBV30
CAWVPRDRDYGYTF
TGTGCCTGGGTACCCCGGGACAGAGACTATGGCTACACCTTC
>TRBJ2-5|TRBD2|-|TRBV7-9
CASGTSGGNQETQYF
TGTGCCAGCGGGACTAGCGGGGGGAATCAAGAGACCCAGTACTTC
>TRBJ2-2|TRBD1|-|TRBV11-3
CASSLGSGTDNTGELFF
TGTGCCAGCAGCTTAGGGTCCGGGACAGATAACACCGGGGAGCTGTTTTTT
>TRBJ1-1|-|-|TRBV5-1
CASSLPQGGTEAFF
TGCGCCAGCAGCTTGCCACAGGGTGGCACTGAAGCTTTCTTT
>TRBJ2-1|TRBD2|-|TRBV6-5
CASSSGGSYNEQFF
TGTGCCAGCAGTTCGGGGGGGTCCTACAATGAGCAGTTCTTC
>TRBJ2-1|-|-|TRBV9
CASSVDGGGEQFF
TGTGCCAGCAGCGTAGATGGTGGAGGTGAGCAGTTCTTC
>TRBJ1-2|-|-|TRBV6-5
CASGSPGKRYTF
TGTGCCAGCGGATCGCCGGGGAAACGCTACACCTTC
>TRBJ1-4|-|-|TRBV15
CATGGLTNEKLFF
TGTGCCACCGGGGGCTTGACTAATGAAAAACTGTTTTTT
>TRBJ1-5|-|-|TRBV19
CASTEGFYQPQHF
TGTGCCAGTACGGAGGGATTTTATCAGCCCCAGCATTTT
>TRBJ1-1|-|-|TRBV6-5
CASSKPLGRGTEAFF
TGTGCCAGCAGTAAACCCCTCGGGCGGGGCACTGAAGCTTTCTTT
>TRBJ2-3|-|-|TRBV6-5
CASSSPERGSHTQYF
TGTGCCAGCAGTTCCCCGGAGCGTGGATCCCATACGCAGTATTTT
>TRBJ2-4|-|-|TRBV7-2
CASSLSSAKNIQYF
TGTGCCAGCAGCTTAAGCTCGGCCAAAAACATTCAGTACTTC
>TRBJ2-7|-|-|TRBV3-1/TRBV3-2
CASSSTPGQGPLYEQYF
TGTGCCAGCAGCTCCACACCAGGGCAGGGGCCACTCTACGAGCAGTACTTC
>TRBJ2-2|-|once|TRBV6-6
CASRTTGMGTGELFF
TGTGCCAGCAGAACTACAGGGATGGGGACCGGGGAGCTGTTTTTT
>TRBJ1-1|-|-|TRBV5-1
CASRRGEITEAFF
TGCGCCAGCCGCCGGGGGGAGATCACTGAAGCTTTCTTT
>TRBJ1-5|TRBD1|-|TRBV6-5
CASSSTGGRGQPQHF
TGTGCCAGCAGTTCCACAGGGGGTCGAGGTCAGCCCCAGCATTTT
>TRBJ1-4|-|-|TRBV5-1
CASSLDGNEKLFF
TGCGCCAGCAGCTTGGACGGTAATGAAAAACTGTTTTTT
>TRBJ1-6|-|-|TRBV19
CASSSYMTGTGRNSPLHF
TGTGCCAGCTCTAGTTATATGACCGGGACTGGAAGAAATTCACCCCTCCACTTT
>TRBJ2-3|-|-|TRBV19
CASSGARGDTQYF
TGTGCCAGTAGCGGGGCCAGGGGAGATACGCAGTATTTT
>TRBJ1-2|-|-|TRBV2
CASSELAGGYGYTF
TGTGCCAGCAGTGAATTGGCCGGAGGCTATGGCTACACCTTC
>TRBJ2-5|-|-|TRBV11-2
CASSLVTGGSQETQYF
TGTGCCAGCAGCTTAGTGACTGGAGGATCCCAAGAGACCCAGTACTTC
>TRBJ2-1|-|once|TRBV3-1/TRBV3-2
CASSGRTGGEQFF
TGTGCCAGCAGCGGTCGGACTGGGGGGGAGCAGTTCTTC
>TRBJ1-1|-|-|TRBV10-3
CAIRTGMNTEAFF
TGTGCCATCAGAACGGGTATGAACACTGAAGCTTTCTTT
>TRBJ1-2|TRBD1|few|TRBV10-3
CAIKGASNYGYTF
TGTGCCATCAAGGGGGCCAGTAACTATGGCTACACCTTC
>TRBJ2-5|-|-|TRBV7-9
CASSLAGARGETQYF
TGTGCCAGCAGCTTAGCGGGGGCTCGGGGAGAGACCCAGTACTTC
>TRBJ1-1|TRBD1|-|TRBV19
CASSIGTGTSTEAFF
TGTGCCAGTAGTATAGGGACAGGGACAAGCACTGAAGCTTTCTTT
>TRBJ1-5|TRBD1|-|TRBV3-1/TRBV3-2
CASSPGQGLMEPQHF
TGTGCCAGCAGCCCGGGACAGGGTTTAATGGAGCCCCAGCATTTT
>TRBJ2-7|-|-|TRBV5-4
CASSAGEAGGNEQYF
TGTGCCAGCAGCGCGGGAGAGGCAGGGGGCAACGAGCAGTACTTC
>TRBJ1-1|TRBD1|-|TRBV6-1
CASSEQGAVNTEAFF
TGTGCCAGCAGTGAACAGGGGGCCGTGAACACTGAAGCTTTCTTT
>TRBJ1-1|-|-|TRBV2
CASGLRDTNTEAFF
TGTGCCAGCGGGTTGAGGGACACCAACACTGAAGCTTTCTTT
>TRBJ1-1|-|-|TRBV7-2
CASSLRVVGTEAFF
TGTGCCAGCAGCCTCAGGGTAGTAGGGACTGAAGCTTTCTTT